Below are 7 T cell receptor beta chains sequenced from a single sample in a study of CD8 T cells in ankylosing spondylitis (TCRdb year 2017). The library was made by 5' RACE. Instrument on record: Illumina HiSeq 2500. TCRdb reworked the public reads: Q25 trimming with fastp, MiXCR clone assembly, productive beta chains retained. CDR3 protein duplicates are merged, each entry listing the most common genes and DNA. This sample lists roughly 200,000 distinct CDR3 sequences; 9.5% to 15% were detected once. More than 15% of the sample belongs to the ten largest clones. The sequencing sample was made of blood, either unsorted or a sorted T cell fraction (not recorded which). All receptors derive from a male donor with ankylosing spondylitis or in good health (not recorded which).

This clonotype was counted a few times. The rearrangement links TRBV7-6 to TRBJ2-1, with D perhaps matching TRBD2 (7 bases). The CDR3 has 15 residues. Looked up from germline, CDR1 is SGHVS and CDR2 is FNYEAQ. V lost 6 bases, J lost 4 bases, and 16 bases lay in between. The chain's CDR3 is CASRSGEGPYNEQFF. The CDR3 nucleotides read TGTGCCAGCAGGTCAGGGGAGGGCCCTTACAATGAGCAGTTCTTC. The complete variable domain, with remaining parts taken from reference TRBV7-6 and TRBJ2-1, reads GAGVSQSPRYKVTKRGQDVALRCDPISGHVSLYWYRQALGQGPEFLTYFNYEAQQDKSGLPNDRFSAERPEGSISTLTIQRTEQRDSAMYRCASRSGEGPYNEQFFGPGTRLTVL.

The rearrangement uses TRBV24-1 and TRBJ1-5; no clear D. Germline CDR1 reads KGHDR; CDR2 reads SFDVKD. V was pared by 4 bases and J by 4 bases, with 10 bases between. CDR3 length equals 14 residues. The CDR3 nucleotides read TGTGCCACCAGTGAATCAGGAGATAATCAGCCCCAGCATTTT. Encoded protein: CATSESGDNQPQHF.

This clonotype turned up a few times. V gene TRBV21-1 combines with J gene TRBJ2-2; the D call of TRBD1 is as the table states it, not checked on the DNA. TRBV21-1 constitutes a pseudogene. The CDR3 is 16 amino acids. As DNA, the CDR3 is TGTGCCAGCAGCAAAGTGGGGGGGGAGAACACCGGGGAGCTGTTTTTT. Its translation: CASSKVGGENTGELFF.

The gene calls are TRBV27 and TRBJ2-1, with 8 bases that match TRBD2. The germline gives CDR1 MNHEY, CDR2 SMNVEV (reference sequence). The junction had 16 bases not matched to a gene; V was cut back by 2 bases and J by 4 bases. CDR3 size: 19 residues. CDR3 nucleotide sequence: TGTGCCAGCAGTTTAAACATACCCACCGGGACTAGTTTTTACAATGAGCAGTTCTTC. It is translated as CASSLNIPTGTSFYNEQFF.

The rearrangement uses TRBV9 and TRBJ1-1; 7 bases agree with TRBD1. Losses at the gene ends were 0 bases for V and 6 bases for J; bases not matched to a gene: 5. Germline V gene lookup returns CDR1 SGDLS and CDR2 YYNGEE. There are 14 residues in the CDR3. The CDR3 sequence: CASSVEGGRSEAFF. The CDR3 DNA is TGTGCCAGCAGCGTAGAAGGGGGCAGGTCTGAAGCTTTCTTT.

The CDR3 region is CASSRTRQETQYF. The CDR3, as DNA: TGTGCCAGCAGCCGGACTAGACAAGAGACCCAGTACTTC. The V and J genes are TRBV11-2 and TRBJ2-5, with TRBD2 identical over 7 bases. Per the germline V gene, CDR1 is SGHAT and CDR2 is FQNNGV. The CDR3 loop spans 13 amino acids. Trimming cost V 5 bases and J 2 bases; bases outside gene matches: 2.

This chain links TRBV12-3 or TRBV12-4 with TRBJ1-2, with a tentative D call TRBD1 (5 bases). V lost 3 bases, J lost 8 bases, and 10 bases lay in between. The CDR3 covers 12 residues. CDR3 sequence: CASSFGDFGYTF. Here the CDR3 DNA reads TGTGCCAGCAGTTTTGGGGACTTCGGCTACACCTTC.